This TCR beta chain was obtained from a study of spatial heterogeneity in lung cancer. The overall study: A unique TCR and UMI combination showed up more than ten times in raw reads, on average.

Time point defined: blood at routine non-recurrence follow-up after resection. One entry per CDR3 protein results from TCRdb running MiXCR on the 5' RACE reads. In the table there are 110,000 or so distinct CDR3 sequences, 10% to 12% of which are singletons. CDR3 length: 13 amino acids. V gave up 0 bases and J gave up 8 bases, with 10 bases separating them. In germline, CDR1 is DFQATT, CDR2 SNEGSKA (reference sequence). The receptor was isolated from a female donor with early-stage non-small cell lung cancer. The sample was PBMCs, taken at follow-up. This chain uses TRBV20-1 with TRBJ1-4; no definite D call. The CDR3 protein is CSARDPIGEKLFF. The CDR3, as DNA: TGCAGTGCTAGAGATCCAATTGGGGAAAAACTGTTTTTT.